This TCR beta chain is drawn from a study of blood T cell repertoires in COVID-19. Across the study: COVID-19 samples from acute and convalescent phases originated in the United States, Italy and Spain.

Those who participated ranged in age from roughly 18 to 90 years and resided in approximately 26 US areas. Participants classified as exposed had met a COVID-19 case within 2 weeks before study entry. Per the original methods: Using reference gene primer amplification, nucleated cell counts were estimated. The assay was immunoSEQ multiplex PCR, and TCRdb's table has in-frame clones only and misses some. V, J and clone size are taken as reported in that table, and D and trimming were inferred from the DNA itself. This sample carries about 430,000 clones, roughly 88% of them seen once, and the ten largest clones take approximately 1.5%. Germline V gene sequence: CDR1 SGHNT, CDR2 YYREEE (reference sequence). The CDR3 covers 15 residues. Trimming at V came to 4 bases and at J to 2 bases, leaving 9 bases not matched to a gene.

This receptor was identified in a woman aged 18-29 years who had been exposed to COVID-19. Sequencing was performed on PBMCs or T cells enriched from blood (not recorded which). The chain has TRBV5-4 and TRBJ2-7; 7 positions agree with TRBD1. The CDR3 spells CASSPSGTVPYEQYF. As DNA, the CDR3 is TGTGCCAGCAGCCCATCCGGGACAGTACCCTACGAGCAGTACTTC.